The source of this T cell receptor beta chain is a study of shared clonotypes between healthy human individuals. Study information: The cohort comprised a couple of women and a few men. Their ages spanned 18 to 49 years.

Authors' methods: ImmunoSEQ supplied junction-only sequences lacking quality scores, so filtering was different. Profiling relied on immunoSEQ multiplex PCR, and the TCRdb table lists in-frame clones only, not all of them. V and J calls and clone size follow that table, whereas D and trimming were derived from the DNA. The data contain 2 million to 3 million clones, 80% to 95% of them singletons. Germline values: CDR1 MDHEN, CDR2 SYDVKM. The CDR3 covers 15 residues. The V end was cut by 3 bases, the J end by 1 base, with 10 bases between. In the case of this clone: Its antigen is not known. This same CDR3 is encoded by further DNA sequences in the sample.

Study-level findings and limits: Donor clonotype sharing was expected to depend on sequencing depth. When compared with the clonotypes that were shared by all four sorted-subset donors, the non-shared clonotypes turned out to have lower generation probabilities.

The chain joins TRBV28 to TRBJ1-5; tentatively, D is TRBD1 (5 bases). The sequence was obtained from a man in his late teens or twenties in good health. Some clones in this sample may be carry-over from other donors' samples. The sequenced sample consisted of naive CD4+ T cells from PBMCs. Specified subset: CD45RA+ positively selected. CDR3 nucleotide sequence: TGTGCCAGCAGTTTTCTCCGGGACAGCAATCAGCCCCAGCATTTT. Translation gives CASSFLRDSNQPQHF.